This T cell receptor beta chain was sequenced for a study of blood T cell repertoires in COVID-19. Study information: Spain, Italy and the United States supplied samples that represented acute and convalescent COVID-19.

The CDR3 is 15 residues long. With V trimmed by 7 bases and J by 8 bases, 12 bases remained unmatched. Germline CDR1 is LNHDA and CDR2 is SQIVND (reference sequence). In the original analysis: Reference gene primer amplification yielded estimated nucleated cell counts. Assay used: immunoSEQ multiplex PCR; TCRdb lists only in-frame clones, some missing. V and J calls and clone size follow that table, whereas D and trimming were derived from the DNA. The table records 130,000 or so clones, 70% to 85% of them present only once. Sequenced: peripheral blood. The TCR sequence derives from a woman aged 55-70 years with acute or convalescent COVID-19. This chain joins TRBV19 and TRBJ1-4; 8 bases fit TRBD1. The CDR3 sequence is CASNRRGPKGEKLFF. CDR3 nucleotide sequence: TGTGCCAGTAACCGCAGGGGGCCTAAGGGCGAAAAACTGTTTTTT.